Listed below are T cell receptor beta chains from one sample, sequenced in a study of CD8+ T cells in alopecia areata. Using immunoSEQ multiplex PCR, the repertoire was profiled, and TCRdb retains in-frame clones only, with some absent. The table has 110,000 to 150,000 clones, 86% seen once. The specimen comprised CD8+ T cells sorted from blood, sampled at week 4, from a patient treated with tofacitinib. Every receptor here comes from a human donor with alopecia areata. The CDR3 runs from the conserved cysteine through the conserved F or W. The D gene is left open where the match is weak. Only some rows state a clone size, as once, few, many or a class for expanded clones.

NA	TRBD1	TRBV29-1	TRBJ2-7	CSALTGTGAYEQYF	TGCAGCGCCCTAACCGGGACAGGGGCCTACGAGCAGTACTTC
NA	NA	TRBV6-1	TRBJ2-7	CASSRSPYEQYF	TGTGCCAGCAGTCGAAGCCCCTACGAGCAGTACTTC
NA	TRBD2	TRBV14	TRBJ2-1	CASRGAGGLREQFF	TGTGCCAGCAGAGGCGCGGGAGGGTTGCGTGAGCAGTTCTTC
NA	TRBD1	TRBV27	TRBJ2-6	CASGRTGGAGANVLTF	TGTGCCAGCGGCCGAACAGGGGGCGCTGGGGCCAACGTCCTGACTTTC
few	NA	TRBV4-2	TRBJ2-1	CASSQDLNEQFF	TGTGCCAGCAGCCAAGACCTCAATGAGCAGTTCTTC
NA	NA	TRBV4-1	TRBJ2-3	CASSQEWRTDTQYF	TGCGCCAGCAGCCAAGAGTGGAGGACAGATACGCAGTATTTT
NA	TRBD1	TRBV19	TRBJ1-1	CARVGGTGVNTEAFF	TGTGCCAGAGTGGGAGGGACAGGGGTGAACACTGAAGCTTTCTTT
NA	TRBD1	TRBV5-1	TRBJ2-7	CATRQGANYEQYF	TGCGCCACTAGACAGGGGGCAAACTACGAGCAGTACTTC
NA	NA	TRBV11-1	TRBJ2-7	CASSFTGSYEQYF	TGTGCCAGCAGCTTTACTGGTTCCTACGAGCAGTACTTC
few	TRBD1	TRBV5-1	TRBJ1-1	CASSLEDRVNTEAFF	TGCGCCAGCAGCTTGGAGGACAGGGTGAACACTGAAGCTTTCTTT
NA	NA	TRBV6-5	TRBJ2-7	CASSMGSYEQYF	TGTGCCAGCAGCATGGGCTCCTACGAGCAGTACTTC
NA	NA	TRBV2	TRBJ2-1	CASSEGTLSYNEQFF	TGTGCCAGCAGTGAGGGGACACTCTCCTACAATGAGCAGTTCTTC
NA	NA	TRBV30	TRBJ2-7	CAWSPQSYEQYF	TGTGCCTGGAGTCCTCAGTCCTACGAGCAGTACTTC
NA	TRBD1	TRBV7-9	TRBJ1-1	CASKKFRGKAFF	TGTGCCAGCAAAAAGTTCAGGGGGAAAGCTTTCTTT
NA	NA	TRBV19	TRBJ1-5	CASEPGFSNQPQHF	TGTGCCAGTGAACCAGGGTTTAGCAATCAGCCCCAGCATTTT
NA	TRBD2	TRBV4-1	TRBJ2-7	CASSQEGLAGGYEQYF	TGCGCCAGCAGCCAAGAAGGACTAGCGGGAGGCTACGAGCAGTACTTC
once	NA	TRBV5-1	TRBJ2-6	CASSLTRASGANVLTF	TGCGCCAGCAGCTTGACGAGGGCCTCTGGGGCCAACGTCCTGACTTTC
NA	TRBD2	TRBV2	TRBJ2-1	CASNPPSGGNEQFF	TGTGCCAGCAACCCGCCTAGCGGGGGGAATGAGCAGTTCTTC
NA	NA	TRBV29-1	TRBJ2-7	CSVEGQGLFFGEQYF	TGCAGCGTTGAGGGGCAGGGATTATTTTTTGGCGAGCAGTACTTC
NA	NA	TRBV9	TRBJ1-4	CASSARTGYAEKLFF	TGTGCCAGCAGCGCAAGAACAGGGTACGCCGAAAAACTGTTTTTT
NA	NA	TRBV2	TRBJ2-7	CASSEISGYYEQYF	TGTGCCAGCAGTGAAATTTCAGGGTACTACGAGCAGTACTTC
NA	TRBD1	TRBV5-1	TRBJ2-7	CASSITGTGSYEQYF	TGCGCCAGCAGCATCACCGGGACAGGCTCCTACGAGCAGTACTTC
NA	TRBD1	TRBV5-6	TRBJ1-1	CASSFGQGLGTEAFF	TGTGCCAGCAGCTTCGGACAGGGCTTGGGCACTGAAGCTTTCTTT
NA	NA	TRBV2	TRBJ1-2	CASSPTGNSNYGYTF	TGTGCCAGCAGCCCAACAGGCAACTCTAACTATGGCTACACCTTC
NA	NA	TRBV6-6	TRBJ2-4	CASSYQLQGNIQYF	TGTGCCAGCAGTTACCAGCTTCAAGGGAACATTCAGTACTTC
NA	NA	TRBV7-9	TRBJ2-4	CASSASSRASNIQYF	TGTGCCAGCAGCGCCTCCAGTCGGGCTTCTAACATTCAGTACTTC
NA	NA	TRBV7-8	TRBJ2-7	CASSFASGQIYEQYF	TGTGCCAGCAGCTTTGCCAGCGGCCAAATCTACGAGCAGTACTTC